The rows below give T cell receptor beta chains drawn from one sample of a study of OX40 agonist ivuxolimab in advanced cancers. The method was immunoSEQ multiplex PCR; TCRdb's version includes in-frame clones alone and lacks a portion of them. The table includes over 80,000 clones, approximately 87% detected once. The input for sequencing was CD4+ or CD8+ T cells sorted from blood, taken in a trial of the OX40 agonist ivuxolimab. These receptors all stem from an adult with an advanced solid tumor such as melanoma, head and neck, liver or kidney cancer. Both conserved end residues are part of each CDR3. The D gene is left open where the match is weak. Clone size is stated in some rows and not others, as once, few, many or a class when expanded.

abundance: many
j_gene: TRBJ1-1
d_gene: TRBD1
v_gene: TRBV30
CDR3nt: TGTGCCTGGAGTCCGCGGACAGGCGAAGCTTTCTTT
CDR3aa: CAWSPRTGEAFF

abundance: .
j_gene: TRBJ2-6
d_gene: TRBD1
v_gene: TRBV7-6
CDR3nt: TGTGCCAGCAGCTTAGCGAGGGTGGACAGGCCGAGCTCTGGGGCCAACGTCCTGACTTTC
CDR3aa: CASSLARVDRPSSGANVLTF

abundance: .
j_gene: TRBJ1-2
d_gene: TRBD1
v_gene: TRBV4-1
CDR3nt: TGCGCCAGCAGCCTCCGGGGACAGGGAGGAAGCTACACCTTC
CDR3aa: CASSLRGQGGSYTF

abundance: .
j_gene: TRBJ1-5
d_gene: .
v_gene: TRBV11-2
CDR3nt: TGTGCCAGCAGCTTAGAGCGGGGTAGCAATCAGCCCCAGCATTTT
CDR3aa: CASSLERGSNQPQHF

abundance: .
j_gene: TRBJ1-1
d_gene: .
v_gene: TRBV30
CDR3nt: TGTGCCTCGGACAGACCGAACACTGAAGCTTTCTTT
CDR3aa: CASDRPNTEAFF

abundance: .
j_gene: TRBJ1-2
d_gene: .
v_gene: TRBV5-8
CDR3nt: TGTGCCAGCAGCGCGGGCATTGGGACACTTACTAACTATGGCTACACCTTC
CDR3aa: CASSAGIGTLTNYGYTF

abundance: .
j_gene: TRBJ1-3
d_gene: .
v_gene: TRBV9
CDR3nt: TGTGCCAGCAGCGTTACAACAGCTGGAAACACCATATATTTT
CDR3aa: CASSVTTAGNTIYF

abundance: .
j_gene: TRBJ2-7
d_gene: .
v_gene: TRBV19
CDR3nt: TGTGCCAGTAGTATTCGGTCAGGGTCCTACGAGCAGTACTTC
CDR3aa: CASSIRSGSYEQYF

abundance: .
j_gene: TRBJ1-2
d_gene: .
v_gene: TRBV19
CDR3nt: TGTGCCAGTAGTATAGATGCCCTTGTGGGAGGCTATGGCTACACCTTC
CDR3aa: CASSIDALVGGYGYTF

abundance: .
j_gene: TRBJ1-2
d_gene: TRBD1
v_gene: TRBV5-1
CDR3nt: TGCGCCAGCAGCTTACAGGGGTCCGATGGCTACACCTTC
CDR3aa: CASSLQGSDGYTF

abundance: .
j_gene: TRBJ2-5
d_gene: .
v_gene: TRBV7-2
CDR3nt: TGTGCCAGCAGCTTTAATGGGGGAGGAGAGACCCAGTACTTC
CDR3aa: CASSFNGGGETQYF

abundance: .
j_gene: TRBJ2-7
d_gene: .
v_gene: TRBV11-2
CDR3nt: TGTGCCAGCAGTAGGGCCGGGTCCAACCCCTCCTACGAGCAGTACTTC
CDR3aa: CASSRAGSNPSYEQYF

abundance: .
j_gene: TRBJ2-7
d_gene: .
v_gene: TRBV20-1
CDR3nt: TGCAGTGCTATTTGGGGCCTCTCATTC
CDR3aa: CSAIWGLSF

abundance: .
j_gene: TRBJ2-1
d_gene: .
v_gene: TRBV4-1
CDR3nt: TGCGCCAGCAGCCAGGCCCGGAGGGGTCCAGACAATGAGCAGTTCTTC
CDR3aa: CASSQARRGPDNEQFF

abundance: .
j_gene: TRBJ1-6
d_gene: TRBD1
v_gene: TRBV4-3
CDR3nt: TGCGCCAGCAGCCAAGATTTCTTACAGGGGCAATCACCCCTCCACTTT
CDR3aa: CASSQDFLQGQSPLHF

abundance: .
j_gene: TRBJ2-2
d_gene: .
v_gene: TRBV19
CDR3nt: TGTGCCAGTAGTTCGTCCGGGGAGCTGTTTTTT
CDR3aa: CASSSSGELFF

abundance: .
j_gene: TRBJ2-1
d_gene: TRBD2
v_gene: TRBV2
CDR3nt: TGTGCCGGATCGAGCGGGGATGGCTCCTACAATGAGCAGTTCTTC
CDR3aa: CAGSSGDGSYNEQFF

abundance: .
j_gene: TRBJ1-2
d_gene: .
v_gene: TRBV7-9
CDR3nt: TGTGCCAGCAGCTTAAATCACGGCTACACCTTC
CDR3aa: CASSLNHGYTF

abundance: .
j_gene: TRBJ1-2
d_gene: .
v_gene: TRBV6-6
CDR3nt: TGTGCCAGCCAATCCGCCGGGGGGCCCAACTATGGCTACACCTTC
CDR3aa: CASQSAGGPNYGYTF

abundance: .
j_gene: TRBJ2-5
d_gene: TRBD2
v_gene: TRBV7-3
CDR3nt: TGTGCCAGCAGCCGGACTAGCGGGGCCCAAGAGACCCAGTACTTC
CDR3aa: CASSRTSGAQETQYF

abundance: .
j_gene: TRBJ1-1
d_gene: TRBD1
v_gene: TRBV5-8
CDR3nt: TGTGCCAGCAGCTCACAGGGGGCGCGGACTGAAGCTTTCTTT
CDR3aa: CASSSQGARTEAFF

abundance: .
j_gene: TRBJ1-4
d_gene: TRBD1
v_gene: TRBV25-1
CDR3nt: TGTGCCAGCAGCTCCGGGGACAGTAATGAAAAACTGTTTTTT
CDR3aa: CASSSGDSNEKLFF

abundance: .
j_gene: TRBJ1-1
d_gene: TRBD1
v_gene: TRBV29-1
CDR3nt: TGCAGCGTCGACAGGGGCACTGAAGCTTTCTTT
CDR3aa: CSVDRGTEAFF

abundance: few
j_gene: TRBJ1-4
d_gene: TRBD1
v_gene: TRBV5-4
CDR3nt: TGTGCCAGCAGCCCGCGACAGGGCGAAAGACTGTTTTTT
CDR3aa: CASSPRQGERLFF

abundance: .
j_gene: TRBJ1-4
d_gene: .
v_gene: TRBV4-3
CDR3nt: TGCGCCAGCAGCCAAGACCTCTGGGGGCGGGGTGAAAAACTGTTTTTT
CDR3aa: CASSQDLWGRGEKLFF

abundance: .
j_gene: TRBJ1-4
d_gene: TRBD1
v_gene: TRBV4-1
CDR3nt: TGCGCCAGCAGCAGTACCAGGGGGTTGGATGAAAAACTGTTTTTT
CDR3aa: CASSSTRGLDEKLFF